This T cell receptor (beta chain) is drawn from a study of cytomegalovirus exposure and HLA in healthy donors. Study in general: Out of several hundred genotyped donors, roughly 80% belonged to the Caucasian-associated ancestry cluster.

The study's findings and limits: Analysis was carried out at a later point, and it linked a missense DCLRE1C variant to TCR beta V- and J-gene trimming.

The trim removed 6 bases at V and 3 bases at J, leaving 6 bases unmatched. The CDR3 spans 14 residues. The germline CDR1 and CDR2 sequences are SNHLY and FYNNEI. Comment on this clone: Its antigen is undetermined.

A multiplex PCR was run with 60 Vbeta primers and 13 Jbeta primers. The repertoire was sequenced with immunoSEQ multiplex PCR; TCRdb's copy has only in-frame clones and lacks some. This table has 120,000 or so clones, over 75% appearing once. V is TRBV2 and J is TRBJ2-7; 9 positions agree with TRBD1. The sample taken for sequencing was PBMCs. The origin of this receptor is a man younger than 30 in good health and CMV-seropositive. The CDR3 region has the DNA TGTGCCAGCAGCCCCGGGACAGGGAACTACGAGCAGTACTTC. Its translation is CASSPGTGNYEQYF.